This entry lists 14 T cell receptor beta chains sequenced from one sample in a study of T cell responses to AZD1222 COVID-19 vaccine (dated by TCRdb to about 2021). Per the publication, the time point label means: about 28 days (+/-7) after the second vaccine dose. The library was generated by the immunoSEQ multiplex PCR assay. The immuneACCESS repertoire file appears here via TCRdb, limited to in-frame rearrangements. These files lack a portion of the clones; in checked studies, under half of the deficit traces to unresolved V genes, and the cause of the others is not known. The sample profile shows 95,000 to 110,000 clones; about 90% of them were found once. Roughly 8.9% of the sample lies in the top ten. Sequencing used peripheral blood, obtained 28 days after the second AZD1222 dose. These receptors came from an adult who received the AZD1222 COVID-19 vaccine.

The chain is built from TRBV27 and TRBJ2-1; TRBD2 matches 11 bases. The J segment lost 4 bases and the V segment lost 5 bases, leaving 7 bases of the junction unmatched. The germline V gene has CDR1 MNHEY and CDR2 SMNVEV (reference sequence). The CDR3 extends over 16 amino acids. CDR3 DNA: TGTGCCAGCAGTCCACTGACTAGCGGGGTGTACAATGAGCAGTTCTTC. It codes for CASSPLTSGVYNEQFF.

J is TRBJ1-1 and V is TRBV19; D is possibly TRBD1 (5 bases). The ends were cut back, 3 bases at V and 0 bases at J, with 14 bases in the middle. The germline V gene has CDR1 LNHDA and CDR2 SQIVND (reference sequence). The CDR3 runs 16 residues. CDR3 nucleotides: TGTGCCAGTAGTATTAGAGGGTCAGGGATGAACACTGAAGCTTTCTTT. Amino acids: CASSIRGSGMNTEAFF.

This chain connects TRBV6-5 to TRBJ2-5; possibly TRBD2 for D (5 bases). Trimming shortened V by 4 bases and J by 1 base, and 13 bases separated the two germline ends. The germline V gene has CDR1 MNHEY and CDR2 SVGAGI. This CDR3 contains 15 residues. The CDR3 DNA sequence: TGTGCCAGCAGTTTTTCGGGGATGGGCCAAGAGACCCAGTACTTC. Amino acid sequence: CASSFSGMGQETQYF.

This sequence joins TRBV30 and TRBJ1-6, with TRBD1 matching 7 bases. The CDR3 is 12 residues long. Germline-derived CDR1 and CDR2 are GTSNPN and SVGIG (reference sequence). Unmatched junction bases numbered 5, after V lost 4 bases and J lost 11 bases. The CDR3 region has the DNA TGTGCCTGGAAACAGGGGCGGGCACCCCTCCACTTT. This sequence encodes CAWKQGRAPLHF.

The chain joins TRBV29-1 to TRBJ1-5, with D possibly being TRBD1 (6 bases). Germline-derived CDR1 and CDR2 are SQVTM and ANQGSEA. CDR3 size: 16 residues. CDR3 region: CKLFGGRGASNQPQHF. The CDR3 DNA follows: TGCAAACTCTTTGGAGGGCGGGGGGCGAGCAATCAGCCCCAGCATTTT. Together with reference TRBV29-1 and TRBJ1-5, the CDR3 gives the full variable domain: SAVISQKPSRDICQRGTSLTIQCQVDSQVTMMFWYRQQPGQSLTLIATANQGSEATYESGFVIDKFPISRPNLTFSTLTVSNMSPEDSSIYLCKLFGGRGASNQPQHFGDGTRLSIL.

In DNA form, the CDR3 reads TGTGCCAGCAGACCTCAGGGTTATAGCAATCAGCCCCAGCATTTT. This codes for CASRPQGYSNQPQHF. The V gene is TRBV27, the J gene TRBJ1-5; D perhaps matches TRBD1 (5 bases). The CDR3 spans 15 residues. The germline V gene encodes CDR1 MNHEY and CDR2 SMNVEV (reference sequence). Trimming took off 6 bases at V and 0 bases at J, with 12 bases between the two ends.

The gene calls are TRBV7-6 and TRBJ2-2; D is possibly TRBD1 (6 bases). The CDR3 contains 16 residues. Germline V gene data show CDR1 as SGHVS and CDR2 as FNYEAQ. V was trimmed by 5 bases and J by 7 bases, leaving 20 bases between them. CDR3 region: CASSVTGTRVGGELFF. CDR3 sequence (DNA): TGTGCCAGCAGCGTAACCGGGACAAGGGTCGGCGGGGAGCTGTTTTTT.

The J gene is TRBJ2-2, the V gene TRBV9; D gene uncertain. With 5 bases removed from V and 2 bases from J, the gap between germline ends came to 10 bases. The CDR3 sequence is 14 residues long. Germline V gene data show CDR1 as SGDLS and CDR2 as YYNGEE. The CDR3 protein is CASRKDHNTGELFF. DNA of the CDR3: TGTGCCAGCAGAAAAGACCACAACACCGGGGAGCTGTTTTTT. The complete variable domain, with remaining parts taken from reference TRBV9 and TRBJ2-2, reads DSGVTQTPKHLITATGQRVTLRCSPRSGDLSVYWYQQSLDQGLQFLIQYYNGEERAKGNILERFSAQQFPDLHSELNLSSLELGDSALYFCASRKDHNTGELFFGEGSRLTVL.

V and J are TRBV18 and TRBJ1-2, with D perhaps TRBD1 (5 bases). Trimming cost V 3 bases and J 9 bases, with 17 bases left between them. CDR1 and CDR2 from the germline V gene are KGHSH and LQKENI. The CDR3 consists of 14 residues. The chain's CDR3 is CASSPEGAGVSYTF. The CDR3 nucleotides read TGTGCCAGCTCACCTGAGGGAGCGGGGGTGAGCTACACCTTC.

This clone has only one observation. The chain joins TRBV7-2 to TRBJ1-1; 11 bases align to TRBD1. Germline values: CDR1 SGHTA, CDR2 FQGNSA. The CDR3 is 14 amino acids. Trimming at V came to 5 bases and at J to 4 bases, leaving 3 bases not matched to a gene. CDR3: CASSVGTGGTEAFF. The CDR3 region has the DNA TGTGCCAGCAGCGTCGGGACAGGGGGCACTGAAGCTTTCTTT.

The CDR3 protein is CASSQDGHTDTQYF. The CDR3 DNA is TGTGCCAGCAGCCAAGATGGTCACACAGATACGCAGTATTTT. The genes are TRBV4-2 and TRBJ2-3, with D hard to call. Germline V gene sequence: CDR1 LGHNA, CDR2 YNFKEQ. The CDR3 loop spans 14 amino acids. V was trimmed by 0 bases and J by 2 bases, leaving 6 bases between them.

The chain is built from TRBV18 and TRBJ1-2, with D uncertain. The V gene's germline CDR1 is KGHSH and CDR2 LQKENI. This CDR3 is 16 amino acids long. V was clipped by 2 bases and J by 4 bases, with 17 bases between them. The CDR3 region is CASSPFGRQTSYGYTF. CDR3 in DNA: TGTGCCAGCTCACCATTTGGTAGGCAGACATCCTATGGCTACACCTTC.

With respect to this clone: The same CDR3 can be traced to other DNA sequences in this sample. The rearrangement links TRBV11-3 to TRBJ2-2; tentatively, D is TRBD1 (5 bases). CDR3 length: 15 residues. Between the trimmed V and J ends, which lost 4 bases and 5 bases, there was a span of 14 bases. Germline V gene data show CDR1 as SGHNT and CDR2 as YENEEA. This CDR3 is CASSSGQGRTGELFF. The CDR3 bases are TGTGCCAGCAGCTCTGGGCAGGGTAGGACCGGGGAGCTGTTTTTT.

V gene TRBV27 combines with J gene TRBJ2-7; D remains unclear. CDR1 is MNHEY and CDR2 is SMNVEV in the germline V gene (reference sequence). V lost 4 bases to trimming and J lost 9 bases, with 13 bases between them. This CDR3 spans 12 amino acids. The CDR3 nucleotides are TGTGCCAGCAGTTCGCTACAGAGAAGGCAGTACTTC. This gives the protein CASSSLQRRQYF.